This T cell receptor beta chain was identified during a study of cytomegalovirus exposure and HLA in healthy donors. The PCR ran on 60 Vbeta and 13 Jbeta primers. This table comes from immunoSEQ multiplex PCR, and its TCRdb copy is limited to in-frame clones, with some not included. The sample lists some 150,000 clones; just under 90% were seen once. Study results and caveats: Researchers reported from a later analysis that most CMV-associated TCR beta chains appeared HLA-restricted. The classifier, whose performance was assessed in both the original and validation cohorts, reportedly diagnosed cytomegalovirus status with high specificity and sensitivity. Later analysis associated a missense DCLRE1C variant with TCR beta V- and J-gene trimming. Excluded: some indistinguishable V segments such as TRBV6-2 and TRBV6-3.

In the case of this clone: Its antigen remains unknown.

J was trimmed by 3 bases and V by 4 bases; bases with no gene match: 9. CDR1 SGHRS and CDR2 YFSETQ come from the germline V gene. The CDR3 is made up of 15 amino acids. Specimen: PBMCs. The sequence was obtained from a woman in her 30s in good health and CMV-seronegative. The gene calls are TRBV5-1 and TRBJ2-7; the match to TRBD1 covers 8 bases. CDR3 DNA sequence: TGCGCCAGCAGCCCGGACAGGGTGGGACTCTACGAGCAGTACTTC. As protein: CASSPDRVGLYEQYF.